This TCR beta chain was recovered during a study of spatial heterogeneity in lung cancer. As for the study in general: Alpha-chain sequences were detected in numbers that were consistently lower than beta-chain sequences.

V was trimmed by 4 bases and J by 10 bases, leaving 8 bases between them. Germline V CDR1 and CDR2: LGHDT, YNNKEL (reference sequence). The CDR3 spans 12 residues. Unique molecular identifiers tagged every individual TCR cDNA molecule. From the 5' RACE reads, TCRdb called clonotypes with MiXCR, one entry per CDR3 protein. The data show roughly 1,200 distinct CDR3 sequences, with 25% to 30% seen just once and under 20% held by the top ten. This clonotype counts as large (0.1 to 1%). Time point given: sample taken at primary tumor resection. The sample was normal lung tissue next to the tumor, taken at surgery. The origin of this receptor is a female donor with early-stage non-small cell lung cancer. The rearrangement joins TRBV3-1 to TRBJ1-6; the D is unclear. The CDR3 loop is CASSLVESPLHF. In DNA form, the CDR3 reads TGTGCCAGCAGCCTCGTAGAGTCACCCCTCCACTTT.